The 27 T cell receptor beta chains presented below share a single source sample, sequenced in a study of T-cell memory formation after mild COVID-19. Using its own MiXCR run on the 5' RACE reads, TCRdb lists one record per CDR3 protein. The profile covers 45,000 to 55,000 distinct CDR3 sequences, with under 7.5% appearing a single time and 1.4% taken by the ten largest. The sequenced sample was PBMCs or a T cell subset sorted from them (not recorded which). These receptor sequences come from a young man who had mild COVID-19 (a few samples of this study predate the infection). Cell type and time point are not known.

This clonotype came up many times. The chain links TRBV5-1 to TRBJ2-3, with a tentative D call TRBD1 (6 bases). Trimming cost V 0 bases and J 3 bases, with 11 bases left between them. This CDR3 is 15 amino acids long. Per germline, CDR1 SGHRS and CDR2 YFSETQ. CDR3 sequence: CASSLGPQGTDTQYF. CDR3 sequence (DNA): TGCGCCAGCAGCTTGGGCCCCCAGGGGACAGATACGCAGTATTTT.

The chain is built from TRBV5-5 and TRBJ1-5; D not resolved. Germline CDR1 SGHKS, CDR2 YYEKEE (reference sequence). The CDR3 contains 13 residues. V lost 0 bases and J 4 bases, leaving 5 bases between the germline ends. The CDR3: CASSLAPNQPQHF. CDR3 coding DNA: TGTGCCAGCAGCTTGGCGCCGAATCAGCCCCAGCATTTT.

There are a few counts of this clonotype. The chain links TRBV5-1 to TRBJ1-1; possible D gene TRBD1, 6 bases. The CDR3 length is 16 residues. CDR1 is SGHRS and CDR2 is YFSETQ in the germline V gene. Deletions cut 6 bases from V and 1 base from J, with 19 bases between. The CDR3 DNA follows: TGCGCCAGCACCCCCCGACAGGCGGCGGAGAACACTGAAGCTTTCTTT. It encodes CASTPRQAAENTEAFF.

Ten or more counts support this clonotype. V is TRBV5-1 and J is TRBJ2-7; 9 nucleotides match TRBD2. Unmatched junction bases numbered 8, after V lost 4 bases and J lost 0 bases. This CDR3 region has 16 residues. Per the germline V gene, CDR1 is SGHRS and CDR2 is YFSETQ. The CDR3 sequence is CASSGGGVTSSYEQYF. CDR3 DNA: TGCGCCAGCAGCGGCGGGGGGGTTACCAGCTCCTACGAGCAGTACTTC.

This clonotype showed up many times. The chain uses TRBV6-2 or TRBV6-3 and TRBJ2-2; D is ambiguous. Trimming pared 3 bases from V and 5 bases from J, leaving 10 bases between. The CDR3 consists of 14 residues. Germline values: CDR1 MNHEY, CDR2 SVGEGT. The CDR3 is CASSYWLGTGELFF. For the CDR3, the DNA is TGTGCCAGCAGTTATTGGTTGGGTACCGGGGAGCTGTTTTTT.

This clonotype was observed a few times. The V and J genes are TRBV6-5 and TRBJ2-1, with 13 bases fitting TRBD2. CDR1 and CDR2 (germline): MNHEY, SVGAGI. V gave up 5 bases and J gave up 10 bases; unmatched junction bases: 8. This CDR3 is built from 15 residues. This chain's CDR3 is CASSQRTSGGVEQFF. The CDR3 DNA is TGTGCCAGCAGTCAAAGGACTAGCGGGGGAGTGGAGCAGTTCTTC.

This clonotype was seen many times. The CDR3 nucleotides read TGTGCCATCAGTGACTTGGTGGGGGACCAAGAGACCCAGTACTTC. Translation gives CAISDLVGDQETQYF. The rearrangement uses TRBV10-3 and TRBJ2-5, with D perhaps TRBD1 or TRBD2 (5 bases each). V was trimmed by 3 bases and J by 0 bases, leaving 11 bases between them. CDR3 length equals 15 residues. CDR1 and CDR2 from the germline V gene are ENHRY and SYGVKD.

This clonotype appeared a few times. The V gene is TRBV7-2, the J gene TRBJ1-5, with D unresolved. The CDR3 consists of 13 residues. V was pared by 5 bases and J by 7 bases, with 12 bases between. Per germline, CDR1 SGHTA and CDR2 FQGNSA. The CDR3 DNA sequence: TGTGCCAGCAGCCCAGCTGGGAAACAGCCCCAGCATTTT. Translated, it gives CASSPAGKQPQHF. The complete variable domain, with remaining parts taken from reference TRBV7-2 and TRBJ1-5, reads GAGVSQSPSNKVTEKGKDVELRCDPISGHTALYWYRQSLGQGLEFLIYFQGNSAPDKSGLPSDRFSAERTGGSVSTLTIQRTQQEDSAVYLCASSPAGKQPQHFGDGTRLSIL.

Only a few counts were recorded for this clonotype. The rearrangement uses TRBV20-1 and TRBJ1-3, with 8 bases matching TRBD1. The germline CDR1 and CDR2 sequences are DFQATT and SNEGSKA (reference sequence). This CDR3 has 15 residues. Trimming cost V 2 bases and J 0 bases; bases outside gene matches: 3. In nucleotides, the CDR3 is TGCAGTGCTAGATCTGGGACAGGCTCTGGAAACACCATATATTTT. Its translation is CSARSGTGSGNTIYF.

The chain links TRBV5-1 to TRBJ1-6; 7 bases fit TRBD1. The germline V gene has CDR1 SGHRS and CDR2 YFSETQ. Trimming at V came to 0 bases and at J to 14 bases, leaving 8 bases not matched to a gene. This CDR3 is built from 14 residues. The CDR3 here is CASSLAGRGSALHF. CDR3 coding DNA: TGCGCCAGCAGCTTGGCCGGCAGGGGGTCGGCCCTCCACTTT. Looking up the rest from reference TRBV5-1 and TRBJ1-6 gives the full variable domain: KAGVTQTPRYLIKTRGQQVTLSCSPISGHRSVSWYQQTPGQGLQFLFEYFSETQRNKGNFPGRFSGRQFSNSRSEMNVSTLELGDSALYLCASSLAGRGSALHFGNGTRLTVT.

The chain has TRBV7-2 and TRBJ1-1; no definite D call. The V gene's germline CDR1 is SGHTA and CDR2 FQGNSA. Trimming removed 0 bases from V and 7 bases from J, with 9 bases in between. CDR3 size: 13 residues. CDR3 nucleotides: TGTGCCAGCAGCTTAGCGTGGGGAGGTGAAGCTTTCTTT. Its translation: CASSLAWGGEAFF.

This clonotype occurred a few times. This sequence joins TRBV5-1 and TRBJ2-3; D possibly corresponds to TRBD2 (5 bases). Trimming pared 1 base from V and 4 bases from J, leaving 16 bases between. CDR1 is SGHRS, CDR2 YFSETQ, per germline. CDR3 length: 16 amino acids. The CDR3 sequence is CASSLFSSGSPDTQYF. CDR3 DNA: TGCGCCAGCAGCTTGTTCTCATCGGGGTCCCCAGATACGCAGTATTTT.

The V and J genes are TRBV7-2 and TRBJ1-3, with a possible D match to TRBD1 (5 bases). The V end was cut by 4 bases, the J end by 4 bases, with 14 bases between. Germline CDR1 reads SGHTA; CDR2 reads FQGNSA. This CDR3 has 15 residues. Written as DNA, the CDR3 is TGTGCCAGCAGCTGGGACCTCAAACACGGAAACACCATATATTTT. Its translation: CASSWDLKHGNTIYF.

The chain links TRBV15 to TRBJ1-2; 7 nucleotides match TRBD1. The germline V gene has CDR1 LNHNV and CDR2 YYDKDF (reference sequence). With V trimmed by 5 bases and J by 3 bases, 3 bases remained unmatched. This CDR3 is built from 13 residues. The CDR3 DNA is TGTGCCACCAGCCGGGGACAGCACTATGGCTACACCTTC. Translating gives CATSRGQHYGYTF.

This clonotype was observed at least ten times. The J gene is TRBJ2-3, the V gene TRBV7-9; the match to TRBD2 covers 7 bases. This CDR3 spans 13 amino acids. Germline lookup yields CDR1 SEHNR and CDR2 FQNEAQ (reference sequence). The V and J ends lost 5 bases and 5 bases, in that order; junction bases with no gene match: 4. CDR3 sequence reads: CASSPPGGDTQYF. The DNA for the CDR3 is TGTGCCAGCAGCCCCCCGGGGGGAGATACGCAGTATTTT.

This clonotype was seen only a few times. The V and J genes are TRBV28 and TRBJ1-1; D may be TRBD1 (5 bases). This CDR3 is built from 11 residues. From germline, CDR1 is MDHEN and CDR2 SYDVKM. Trimming left V 8 bases short and J 9 bases short, with 13 bases between. CDR3 sequence reads: CASGLDRKAFF. Written as DNA, the CDR3 is TGTGCCAGCGGACTAGACAGAAAAGCTTTCTTT. Full variable domain (rest looked up from reference TRBV28 and TRBJ1-1): DVKVTQSSRYLVKRTGEKVFLECVQDMDHENMFWYRQDPGLGLRLIYFSYDVKMKEKGDIPEGYSVSREKKERFSLILESASTNQTSMYLCASGLDRKAFFGQGTRLTVV.

V and J are TRBV7-2 and TRBJ1-5; no reliable D call. Trimming left V 5 bases short and J 4 bases short, with 15 bases between. The CDR3 consists of 15 residues. Germline CDR1 reads SGHTA; CDR2 reads FQGNSA. CDR3 residues: CASSLQWRNNQPQHF. The CDR3 bases are TGTGCCAGCAGCCTACAGTGGCGTAATAATCAGCCCCAGCATTTT.

This clonotype was found many times. This chain links TRBV5-1 with TRBJ2-1; D is uncertain. Germline CDR1 is SGHRS and CDR2 is YFSETQ. The V end lost 0 bases, the J end lost 2 bases, and 9 bases lay between the germline ends. The CDR3 is 15 amino acids. CDR3 sequence: CASSLVPGTYNEQFF. In DNA, the CDR3 is TGCGCCAGCAGCTTGGTGCCAGGCACCTACAATGAGCAGTTCTTC.

This clonotype has only a few counts. DNA of the CDR3: TGTGCCAGTAGTTCCAGCGGGGAGTGGTACAATGAGCAGTTCTTC. Encoded protein: CASSSSGEWYNEQFF. This chain connects TRBV19 to TRBJ2-1; the match to TRBD2 covers 7 bases. Trimming cost V 5 bases and J 4 bases; bases outside gene matches: 8. The CDR3 spans 15 residues. Germline lookup yields CDR1 LNHDA and CDR2 SQIVND (reference sequence).

V is TRBV7-3 and J is TRBJ2-3, with D perhaps TRBD1 (6 bases). Germline-derived CDR1 and CDR2 are SGHTA and FQGTGA. V lost 5 bases, J lost 7 bases, and 13 bases lay in between. The CDR3 runs to 13 residues. The CDR3 loop is CASSPLGAYTQYF. CDR3 bases: TGTGCCAGCAGCCCTCTGGGGGCGTATACGCAGTATTTT.

A few counts support this clonotype. In DNA form, the CDR3 reads TGTGCCAGGCTGTTCTCAGGGGACGGGCAAGAGACCCAGTACTTC. Protein: CARLFSGDGQETQYF. The V and J genes are TRBV6-4 and TRBJ2-5; D possibly corresponds to TRBD1 (6 bases). The CDR3 contains 15 residues. Trimming stripped 9 bases from V and 2 bases from J, with 19 bases between. Per germline, CDR1 MRHNA and CDR2 SNTAGT.

The chain joins TRBV11-3 to TRBJ2-2; D is unclear. Trimming left V 5 bases short and J 2 bases short, with 6 bases between. Germline V CDR1 and CDR2: SGHNT, YENEEA. The CDR3 extends over 13 amino acids. CDR3 coding DNA: TGTGCCAGCAGCCAGACCAACACCGGGGAGCTGTTTTTT. Translating gives CASSQTNTGELFF.

This clonotype was counted ten times or more. This rearrangement joins TRBV6-2 or TRBV6-3 to TRBJ2-2; D is ambiguous. The V end lost 3 bases, the J end lost 1 base, and 9 bases lay between the germline ends. Germline assignment: CDR1 MNHEY and CDR2 SVGEGT. This CDR3 has 15 amino acids. CDR3 sequence reads: CASSYGYRNTGELFF. CDR3 sequence (DNA): TGTGCCAGCAGTTATGGGTACAGGAACACCGGGGAGCTGTTTTTT.

Many counts were recorded for this clonotype. The genes are TRBV18 and TRBJ1-6, with no clear D. Germline CDR1 and CDR2: KGHSH and LQKENI. The CDR3 covers 15 residues. The V and J ends lost 6 bases and 7 bases respectively, with 16 bases between them. The CDR3, as DNA: TGTGCCAGCTCGGGAACGGTGGGTCTGAATTCACCCCTCCACTTT. This sequence encodes CASSGTVGLNSPLHF. The whole variable domain, filled in from reference TRBV18 and TRBJ1-6, reads NAGVMQNPRHLVRRRGQEARLRCSPMKGHSHVYWYRQLPEEGLKFMVYLQKENIIDESGMPKERFSAEFPKEGPSILRIQQVVRGDSAAYFCASSGTVGLNSPLHFGNGTRLTVT.

A word on this clonotype: A much larger clone is a single base away; this may be a read error. The chain has TRBV6-2 or TRBV6-3 and TRBJ2-7, with TRBD2 matching 7 bases. The V and J ends lost 6 bases and 0 bases, in that order; junction bases with no gene match: 8. This CDR3 has 15 amino acids. CDR1 is MNHEY and CDR2 is SVGEGT in the germline V gene. The CDR3, as DNA: TGTGCCAGCAGGTTAGCGGGCGCCGCCTCCTACGAGCAGTACGTC. The encoded protein is CASRLAGAASYEQYV.

This clonotype was counted at least ten times. The CDR3 DNA sequence: TGTGCCAGCTCGCTCGGACCCAGGAGCTCCTACGAGCAGTACGTC. Its translation: CASSLGPRSSYEQYV. The chain employs TRBV10-3 and TRBJ2-7; no firm D call. The V end was cut by 10 bases, the J end by 0 bases, with 19 bases between. CDR3 length equals 15 residues. Germline-derived CDR1 and CDR2 are ENHRY and SYGVKD.

The genes are TRBV4-2 and TRBJ2-1; 8 nucleotides align to TRBD2. Germline assignment: CDR1 LGHNA and CDR2 YNFKEQ. This CDR3 contains 16 residues. V gave up 0 bases and J gave up 9 bases; unmatched junction bases: 10. The CDR3 bases are TGTGCCAGCAGCCAAGATATCGGGGGGGGGCAACTTGAGCAGTTCTTC. It is translated as CASSQDIGGGQLEQFF.